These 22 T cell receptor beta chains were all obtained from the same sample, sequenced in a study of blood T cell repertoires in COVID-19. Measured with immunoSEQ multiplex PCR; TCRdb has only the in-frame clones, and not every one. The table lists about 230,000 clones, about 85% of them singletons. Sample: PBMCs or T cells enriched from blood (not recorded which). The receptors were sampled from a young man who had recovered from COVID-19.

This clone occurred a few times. CDR3 loop: CASRSDRANEQFF. In DNA form, the CDR3 reads TGTGCCAGCAGATCTGACAGGGCCAATGAGCAGTTCTTC. This chain joins TRBV12-3 or TRBV12-4 and TRBJ2-1; 7 bases are a match to TRBD1. The junction had 5 bases not matched to a gene; V was cut back by 6 bases and J by 6 bases. The CDR3 extends over 13 amino acids.

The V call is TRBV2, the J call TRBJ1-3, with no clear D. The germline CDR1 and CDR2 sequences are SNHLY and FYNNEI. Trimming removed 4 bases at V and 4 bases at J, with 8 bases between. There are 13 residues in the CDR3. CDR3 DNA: TGTGCCAGCAGTGTTAAAGCGGGAAACACCATATATTTT. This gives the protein CASSVKAGNTIYF.

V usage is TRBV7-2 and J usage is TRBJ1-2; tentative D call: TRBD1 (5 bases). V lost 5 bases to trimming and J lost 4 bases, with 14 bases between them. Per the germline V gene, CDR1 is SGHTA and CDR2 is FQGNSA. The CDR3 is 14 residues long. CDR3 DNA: TGTGCCAGCAGCGAGCAAACAGGTAGCTATGGCTACACCTTC. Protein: CASSEQTGSYGYTF.

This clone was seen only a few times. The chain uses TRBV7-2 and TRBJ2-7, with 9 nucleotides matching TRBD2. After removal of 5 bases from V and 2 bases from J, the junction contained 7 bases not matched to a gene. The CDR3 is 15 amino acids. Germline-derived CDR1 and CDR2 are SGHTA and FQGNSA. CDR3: CASSKSSGGTYEQYF. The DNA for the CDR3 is TGTGCCAGCAGCAAGAGTAGCGGGGGAACCTACGAGCAGTACTTC.

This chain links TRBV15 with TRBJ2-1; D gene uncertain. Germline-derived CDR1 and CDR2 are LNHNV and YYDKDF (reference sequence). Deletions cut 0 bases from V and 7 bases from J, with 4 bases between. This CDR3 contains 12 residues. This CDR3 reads CATSRDRNEQFF. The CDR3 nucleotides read TGTGCCACCAGCAGAGATCGTAATGAGCAGTTCTTC.

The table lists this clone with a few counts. The CDR3 region is CASSLGQGLYGYTF. The CDR3, as DNA: TGCGCCAGCAGTCTCGGACAGGGTCTTTATGGCTACACCTTC. The chain joins TRBV23-1 to TRBJ1-2; TRBD1 matches at 8 bases. TRBV23-1 belongs to the ORF category, with a function that is uncertain. The CDR3 is 14 amino acids. V lost 4 bases, J lost 5 bases, and 6 bases stayed unmatched.

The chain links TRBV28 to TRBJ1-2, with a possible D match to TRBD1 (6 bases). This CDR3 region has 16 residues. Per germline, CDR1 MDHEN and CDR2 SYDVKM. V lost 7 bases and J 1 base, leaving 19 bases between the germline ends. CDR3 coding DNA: TGTGCCAGCACTCTCGTGGGTGGGGGCCTTAACTATGGCTACACCTTC. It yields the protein CASTLVGGGLNYGYTF.

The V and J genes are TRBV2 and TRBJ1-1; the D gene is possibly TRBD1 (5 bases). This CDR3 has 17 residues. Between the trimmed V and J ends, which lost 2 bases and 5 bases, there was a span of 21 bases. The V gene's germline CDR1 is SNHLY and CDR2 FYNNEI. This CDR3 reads CASSEPLGLVGETEAFF. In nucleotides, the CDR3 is TGTGCCAGCAGTGAACCGTTGGGGCTAGTAGGCGAGACTGAAGCTTTCTTT.

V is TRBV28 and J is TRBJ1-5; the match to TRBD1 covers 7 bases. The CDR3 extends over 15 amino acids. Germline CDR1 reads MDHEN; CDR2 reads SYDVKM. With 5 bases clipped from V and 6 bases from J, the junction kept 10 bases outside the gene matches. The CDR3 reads CASSQPTGESQPQHF. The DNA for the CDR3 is TGTGCCAGCAGTCAGCCAACAGGGGAGAGTCAGCCCCAGCATTTT.

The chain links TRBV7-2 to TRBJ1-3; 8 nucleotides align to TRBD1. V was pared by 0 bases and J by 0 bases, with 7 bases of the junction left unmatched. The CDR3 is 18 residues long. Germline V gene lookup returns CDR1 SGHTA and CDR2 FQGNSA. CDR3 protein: CASSLAGQGWSSGNTIYF. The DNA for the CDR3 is TGTGCCAGCAGCTTAGCCGGACAGGGTTGGAGCTCTGGAAACACCATATATTTT.

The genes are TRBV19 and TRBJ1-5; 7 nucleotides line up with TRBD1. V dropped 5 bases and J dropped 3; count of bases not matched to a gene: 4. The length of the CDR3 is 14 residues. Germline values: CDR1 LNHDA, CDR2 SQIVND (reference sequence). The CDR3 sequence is CASSGQADNQPQHF. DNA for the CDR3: TGTGCCAGTAGTGGACAGGCCGACAATCAGCCCCAGCATTTT. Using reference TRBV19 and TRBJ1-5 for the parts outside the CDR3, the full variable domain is DGGITQSPKYLFRKEGQNVTLSCEQNLNHDAMYWYRQDPGQGLRLIYYSQIVNDFQKGDIAEGYSVSREKKESFPLTVTSAQKNPTAFYLCASSGQADNQPQHFGDGTRLSIL.

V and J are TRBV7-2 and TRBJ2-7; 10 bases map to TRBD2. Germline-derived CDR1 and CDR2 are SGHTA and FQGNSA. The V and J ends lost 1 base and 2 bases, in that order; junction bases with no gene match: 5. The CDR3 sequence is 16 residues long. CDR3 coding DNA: TGTGCCAGCAGCTTAGGACTAGCGGGTAAGACCTACGAGCAGTACTTC. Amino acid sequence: CASSLGLAGKTYEQYF. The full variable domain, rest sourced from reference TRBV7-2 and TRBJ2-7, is GAGVSQSPSNKVTEKGKDVELRCDPISGHTALYWYRQSLGQGLEFLIYFQGNSAPDKSGLPSDRFSAERTGGSVSTLTIQRTQQEDSAVYLCASSLGLAGKTYEQYFGPGTRLTVT.

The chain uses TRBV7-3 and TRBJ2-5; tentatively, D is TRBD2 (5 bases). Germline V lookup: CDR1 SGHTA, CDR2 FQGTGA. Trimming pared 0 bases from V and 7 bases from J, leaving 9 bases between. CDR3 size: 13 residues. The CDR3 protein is CASSLTSAGTQYF. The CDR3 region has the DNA TGTGCCAGCAGCTTAACGTCGGCGGGGACCCAGTACTTC.

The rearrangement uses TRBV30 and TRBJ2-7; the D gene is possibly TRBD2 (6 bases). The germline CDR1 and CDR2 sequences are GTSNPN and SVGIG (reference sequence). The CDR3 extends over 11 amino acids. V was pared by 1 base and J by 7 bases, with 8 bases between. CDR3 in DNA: TGTGCCTGGAGTGCTCGGGAGGAGCAGTACTTC. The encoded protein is CAWSAREEQYF.

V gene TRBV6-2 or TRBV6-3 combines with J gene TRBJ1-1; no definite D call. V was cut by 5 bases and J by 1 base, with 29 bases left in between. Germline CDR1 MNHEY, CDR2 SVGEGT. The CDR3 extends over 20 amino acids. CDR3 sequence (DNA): TGTGCCAGCAGTCAAGGAGTACAAGGCGCAACCCATAAGCCGAACACTGAAGCTTTCTTT. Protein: CASSQGVQGATHKPNTEAFF.

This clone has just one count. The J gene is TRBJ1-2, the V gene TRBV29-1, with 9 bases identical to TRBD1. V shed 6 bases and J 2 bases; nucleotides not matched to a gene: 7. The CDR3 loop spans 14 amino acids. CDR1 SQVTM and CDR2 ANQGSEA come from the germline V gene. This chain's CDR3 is CSVSGTGTNYGYTF. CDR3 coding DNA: TGCAGCGTCTCCGGGACAGGGACGAACTATGGCTACACCTTC.

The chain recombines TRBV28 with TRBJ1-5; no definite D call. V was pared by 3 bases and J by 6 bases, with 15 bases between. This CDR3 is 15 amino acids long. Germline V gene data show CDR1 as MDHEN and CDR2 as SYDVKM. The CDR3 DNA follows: TGTGCCAGCAGTTTTAACGGGTTTCGCGGTCAGCCCCAGCATTTT. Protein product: CASSFNGFRGQPQHF.

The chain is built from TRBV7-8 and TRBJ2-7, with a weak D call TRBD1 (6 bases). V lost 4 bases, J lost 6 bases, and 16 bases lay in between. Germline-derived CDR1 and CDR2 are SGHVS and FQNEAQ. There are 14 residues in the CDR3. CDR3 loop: CASSYHRVPGEQYF. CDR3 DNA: TGTGCCAGCAGCTACCACAGGGTTCCGGGCGAGCAGTACTTC. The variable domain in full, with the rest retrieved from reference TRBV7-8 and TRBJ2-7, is GAGVSQSPRYKVAKRGQDVALRCDPISGHVSLFWYQQALGQGPEFLTYFQNEAQLDKSGLPSDRFFAERPEGSVSTLKIQRTQQEDSAVYLCASSYHRVPGEQYFGPGTRLTVT.

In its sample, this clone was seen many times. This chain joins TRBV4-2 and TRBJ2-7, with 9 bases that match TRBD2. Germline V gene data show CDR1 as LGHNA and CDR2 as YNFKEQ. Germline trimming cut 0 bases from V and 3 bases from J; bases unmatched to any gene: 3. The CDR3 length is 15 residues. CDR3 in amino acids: CASSQDEAGGYEQYF. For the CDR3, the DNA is TGTGCCAGCAGCCAAGATGAAGCGGGGGGCTACGAGCAGTACTTC.

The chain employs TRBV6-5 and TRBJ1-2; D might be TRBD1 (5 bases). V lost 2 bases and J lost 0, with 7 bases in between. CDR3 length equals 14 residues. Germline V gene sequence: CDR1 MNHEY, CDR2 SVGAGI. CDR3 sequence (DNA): TGTGCCAGCAGTTACACAGGAACTAACTATGGCTACACCTTC. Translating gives CASSYTGTNYGYTF.

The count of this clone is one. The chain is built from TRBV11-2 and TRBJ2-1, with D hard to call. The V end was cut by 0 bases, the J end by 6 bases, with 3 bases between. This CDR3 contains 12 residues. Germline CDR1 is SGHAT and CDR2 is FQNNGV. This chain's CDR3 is CASSLDRNEQFF. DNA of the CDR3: TGTGCCAGCAGCTTAGATCGCAATGAGCAGTTCTTC.

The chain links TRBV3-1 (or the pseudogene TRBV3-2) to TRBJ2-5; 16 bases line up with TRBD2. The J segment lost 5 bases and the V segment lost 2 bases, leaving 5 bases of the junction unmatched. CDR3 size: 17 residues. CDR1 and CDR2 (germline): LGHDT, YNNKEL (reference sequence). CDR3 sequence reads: CASSQQTGLAGGETQYF. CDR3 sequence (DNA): TGTGCCAGCAGCCAACAGACGGGACTAGCGGGAGGGGAGACCCAGTACTTC.